The 32 T cell receptor beta chains in this list originate from one sample, sequenced in a study of blood T cell repertoires in COVID-19. TCRdb keeps only in-frame clones here, not all; method: immunoSEQ multiplex PCR. There are about 75,000 clones in the sample; around 67% occur only once, and 2.5% to 3% lies in the top ten. The sample taken for sequencing was peripheral blood. The source is a human donor with acute or convalescent COVID-19. The donor label of this sample is uncertain.

This chain joins TRBV5-4 and TRBJ2-1; 7 nucleotides match TRBD2. V lost 4 bases and J lost 10; bases outside the gene matches: 11. The CDR3 consists of 14 residues. CDR1 and CDR2 (germline): SGHNT, YYREEE (reference sequence). The CDR3 bases are TGTGCCAGCAGCCCGGGGGGTCTCAGGGAAGAGCAGTTCTTC. Its translation: CASSPGGLREEQFF.

The CDR3 is CASSLQQDGEKLFF. CDR3 DNA: TGCGCCAGCAGCTTACAACAGGACGGAGAAAAACTGTTTTTT. The J gene is TRBJ1-4, the V gene TRBV5-1; D may be TRBD1 (5 bases). The V gene lost 2 bases and the J gene lost 8 bases, with 13 bases spanning the gap. CDR3 length equals 14 residues. From germline, CDR1 is SGHRS and CDR2 YFSETQ.

This chain joins TRBV19 and TRBJ2-3; perhaps TRBD1 as D (5 bases). V was pared by 4 bases and J by 1 base, with 9 bases between. The germline CDR1 and CDR2 sequences are LNHDA and SQIVND (reference sequence). There are 14 residues in the CDR3. The CDR3 protein is CASSNLGGTDTQYF. The CDR3 DNA is TGTGCCAGTAGTAACCTAGGGGGCACAGATACGCAGTATTTT. Complete variable domain (other parts from reference TRBV19 and TRBJ2-3): DGGITQSPKYLFRKEGQNVTLSCEQNLNHDAMYWYRQDPGQGLRLIYYSQIVNDFQKGDIAEGYSVSREKKESFPLTVTSAQKNPTAFYLCASSNLGGTDTQYFGPGTRLTVL.

The genes are TRBV30 and TRBJ2-7; TRBD1 matches at 7 bases. V lost 5 bases, J lost 2 bases, and 6 bases stayed unmatched. Per germline, CDR1 GTSNPN and CDR2 SVGIG (reference sequence). CDR3 length: 13 residues. The CDR3 loop is CAWAPGQTYEQYF. CDR3 sequence (DNA): TGTGCCTGGGCTCCGGGACAGACCTACGAGCAGTACTTC. Full variable domain (remainder filled in from reference TRBV30 and TRBJ2-7): SQTIHQWPATLVQPVGSPLSLECTVEGTSNPNLYWYRQAAGRGLQLLFYSVGIGQISSEVPQNLSASRPQDRQFILSSKKLLLSDSGFYLCAWAPGQTYEQYFGPGTRLTVT.

The genes are TRBV21-1 and TRBJ2-7; TRBD1 is the table's D call, not checked against the DNA. TRBV21-1 is a recognized pseudogene. The CDR3 extends over 13 amino acids. Written as DNA, the CDR3 is TGTGCCAGCAGCATAGGACAGTCCTACGAGCAGTACTTC. It codes for CASSIGQSYEQYF.

The chain combines TRBV28 with TRBJ1-2; TRBD1 agrees at 12 bases. The ends lost 6 bases at V and 8 bases at J; junction bases unmatched: 10. There are 15 residues in the CDR3. The V gene's germline CDR1 is MDHEN and CDR2 SYDVKM. The chain's CDR3 is CASSPPGQGARGYTF. CDR3 DNA sequence: TGTGCCAGCAGCCCACCGGGACAGGGGGCTAGAGGCTACACCTTC.

This clone was seen more than once but under ten times. V and J are TRBV18 and TRBJ1-1; 7 bases are a match to TRBD1. Germline V gene sequence: CDR1 KGHSH, CDR2 LQKENI. The CDR3 has 14 amino acids. J gave up 3 bases and V 4 bases, and 5 bases lay outside the gene matches. CDR3 DNA: TGTGCCAGCTCACTCAAGGGGGCGGACACTGAAGCTTTCTTT. Protein: CASSLKGADTEAFF.

This clone has just a few counts. The CDR3 reads CASSLGLAGREQFF. In DNA form, the CDR3 reads TGTGCCAGCAGCTTGGGACTAGCGGGTAGGGAGCAGTTCTTC. The J gene is TRBJ2-1, the V gene TRBV7-9; 12 nucleotides align to TRBD2. Trimming took 3 bases from V and 10 from J; bases not matched to a gene: 4. CDR1 and CDR2 from the germline V gene are SEHNR and FQNEAQ (reference sequence). The CDR3 covers 14 residues.

V is TRBV6-2 or TRBV6-3 and J is TRBJ2-5, with D maybe TRBD2 (6 bases). CDR1 is MNHEY and CDR2 is SVGEGT in the germline V gene. V was shortened by 4 bases and J by 1 base, with 10 bases between the two germline ends. The CDR3 runs 14 residues. The CDR3 is CASSWRRAQETQYF. The CDR3 DNA sequence: TGTGCCAGCAGTTGGAGGAGGGCCCAAGAGACCCAGTACTTC.

The chain uses TRBV28 and TRBJ2-7, with 7 bases matching TRBD1. This CDR3 is built from 14 residues. Germline V gives CDR1 MDHEN, CDR2 SYDVKM. The J segment lost 3 bases and the V segment lost 6 bases, leaving 8 bases of the junction unmatched. The CDR3: CASRSGTDYYEQYF. CDR3 coding DNA: TGTGCCAGCAGATCCGGGACAGACTACTACGAGCAGTACTTC.

This chain joins TRBV12-3 or TRBV12-4 and TRBJ1-1; D is ambiguous. CDR3 length: 13 residues. Trimming removed 3 bases at V and 1 base at J, with 6 bases between. The CDR3 loop reads CASSLGGNTEAFF. CDR3 DNA sequence: TGTGCCAGCAGTTTGGGAGGGAACACTGAAGCTTTCTTT.

The chain couples TRBV6-5 to TRBJ1-4; 9 bases fit TRBD1. The CDR3 extends over 13 amino acids. Germline trimming cut 6 bases from V and 11 bases from J; bases unmatched to any gene: 7. Germline assignment: CDR1 MNHEY and CDR2 SVGAGI. The CDR3 bases are TGTGCCAGCAGGATGACAGGGGGGCGGAAACTGTTTTTT. Residues: CASRMTGGRKLFF.

The gene calls are TRBV10-3 and TRBJ1-2; D ambiguous. V was cut by 3 bases and J by 4 bases, with 9 bases left in between. Germline V gives CDR1 ENHRY, CDR2 SYGVKD. This CDR3 has 13 amino acids. The CDR3 bases are TGTGCCATCAGTGAAAGAGGACTCTATGGCTACACCTTC. It is translated as CAISERGLYGYTF.

The rearrangement joins TRBV20-1 to TRBJ2-1; 7 bases line up with TRBD1. The CDR3 sequence is 11 residues long. With 6 bases clipped from V and 7 bases from J, the junction kept 3 bases outside the gene matches. Germline V gene lookup returns CDR1 DFQATT and CDR2 SNEGSKA (reference sequence). The CDR3 DNA is TGCAGTGCCAGGGGGATAAATGAGCAGTTCTTC. Translation: CSARGINEQFF.

This chain joins TRBV5-6 and TRBJ2-5; D is unclear. There are 15 residues in the CDR3. V was pared by 3 bases and J by 3 bases, with 15 bases between. Per germline, CDR1 SGHDT and CDR2 YYEEEE. The CDR3 coding sequence is TGTGCCAGCAGCTCTCCTGGCGGAGAGAAAGAGACCCAGTACTTC. It specifies CASSSPGGEKETQYF.

The chain is built from TRBV10-3 and TRBJ1-1; D is uncertain. The CDR3 spans 14 residues. Trimming took 0 bases from V and 1 from J, leaving 6 bases between them. The germline gives CDR1 ENHRY, CDR2 SYGVKD. The CDR3 DNA is TGTGCCATCAGTGAGTCACTGTCGAACACTGAAGCTTTCTTT. This sequence encodes CAISESLSNTEAFF.

This clone was detected only a few times. The CDR3 here is CASSPYLGQPNQPQHF. Written as DNA, the CDR3 is TGTGCCAGCAGTCCTTACTTGGGACAGCCGAATCAGCCCCAGCATTTT. The V call is TRBV6-7, the J call TRBJ1-5, with TRBD1 matching 7 bases. TRBV6-7 is identified as an open reading frame with a role that is uncertain. Unmatched junction bases numbered 11, after V lost 5 bases and J lost 4 bases. This CDR3 is built from 16 residues.

Only a few counts were recorded for this clone. This chain links TRBV18 with TRBJ2-3, with 12 bases lining up with TRBD2. The V segment lost 4 bases and the J segment 2 bases; nucleotides outside the gene matches: 4. This CDR3 spans 16 amino acids. In germline, CDR1 is KGHSH, CDR2 LQKENI. CDR3 loop: CASSLRLAGATDTQYF. CDR3 in DNA: TGTGCCAGCTCACTTCGACTAGCGGGAGCCACAGATACGCAGTATTTT.

This chain joins TRBV7-2 and TRBJ2-7, with TRBD1 matching over 7 bases. CDR3 length: 15 amino acids. Germline V gene sequence: CDR1 SGHTA, CDR2 FQGNSA. J gave up 0 bases and V 5 bases, and 7 bases lay outside the gene matches. CDR3 sequence (DNA): TGTGCCAGCAGCCGCCGACAGGGTAGCTCCTACGAGCAGTACGTC. It yields the protein CASSRRQGSSYEQYV.

This chain links TRBV6-2 or TRBV6-3 with TRBJ2-1, with 7 bases identical to TRBD2. CDR1 and CDR2 from the germline V gene are MNHEY and SVGEGT. V shed 6 bases and J 6 bases; nucleotides not matched to a gene: 8. The CDR3 totals 14 residues. The CDR3 protein is CASSLWSGGNEQFF. As DNA, the CDR3 is TGTGCCAGCAGCCTCTGGTCGGGAGGCAATGAGCAGTTCTTC.

This clone was counted many times. The chain has TRBV11-3 and TRBJ1-5; D is undetermined. Deletions cut 3 bases from V and 7 bases from J, with 13 bases between. The germline V gene has CDR1 SGHNT and CDR2 YENEEA. The CDR3 is 14 residues long. DNA for the CDR3: TGTGCCAGCAGCTTTAGCTCGTCGGGACAGCCCCAGCATTTT. Translation gives CASSFSSSGQPQHF.

This chain connects TRBV11-2 to TRBJ2-2, with 8 bases matching TRBD2. Germline V gene data show CDR1 as SGHAT and CDR2 as FQNNGV. CDR3 length equals 15 residues. After removal of 6 bases from V and 0 bases from J, the junction contained 3 bases not matched to a gene. CDR3 sequence: CASRAGGPNTGELFF. CDR3 bases: TGTGCCAGCAGGGCGGGGGGCCCGAACACCGGGGAGCTGTTTTTT. The whole variable domain, filled in from reference TRBV11-2 and TRBJ2-2, reads EAGVAQSPRYKIIEKRQSVAFWCNPISGHATLYWYQQILGQGPKLLIQFQNNGVVDDSQLPKDRFSAERLKGVDSTLKIQPAKLEDSAVYLCASRAGGPNTGELFFGEGSRLTVL.

The chain recombines TRBV9 with TRBJ2-3; D is possibly TRBD2 (6 bases). This CDR3 spans 18 amino acids. Germline CDR1 is SGDLS and CDR2 is YYNGEE. Deletions cut 4 bases from V and 0 bases from J, with 21 bases between. The CDR3: CASSSSVGGIASTDTQYF. The CDR3 region has the DNA TGTGCCAGCAGCTCCTCAGTAGGCGGGATTGCCAGCACAGATACGCAGTATTTT.

This chain connects TRBV28 to TRBJ1-1; TRBD1 might be the D (5 bases). The CDR3 length is 14 residues. Germline V CDR1 and CDR2: MDHEN, SYDVKM. Trimming removed 7 bases from V and 3 bases from J, with 15 bases in between. CDR3 sequence reads: CASTLSGGYTEAFF. DNA of the CDR3: TGTGCCAGCACCCTCTCGGGGGGGTACACTGAAGCTTTCTTT.

This clone has more than one count but fewer than ten. The chain combines TRBV5-4 with TRBJ2-1; 9 positions match TRBD1. Germline loops: CDR1 SGHNT, CDR2 YYREEE (reference sequence). J gave up 9 bases and V 4 bases, and 11 bases lay outside the gene matches. The CDR3 covers 15 residues. CDR3 in amino acids: CASSPRQGEGSEQFF. CDR3 in DNA: TGTGCCAGCAGCCCTAGACAGGGGGAGGGGAGTGAGCAGTTCTTC.

This clone occurred once. This chain links TRBV28 with TRBJ2-1; D ambiguous. Germline CDR1 MDHEN, CDR2 SYDVKM. This CDR3 is built from 13 residues. The V end lost 5 bases, the J end lost 4 bases, and 9 bases lay between the germline ends. CDR3 coding DNA: TGTGCCAGCAGTCTTCCCTTGTACAATGAGCAGTTCTTC. Translated: CASSLPLYNEQFF. Combining the CDR3 with reference TRBV28 and TRBJ2-1 gives the whole variable domain DVKVTQSSRYLVKRTGEKVFLECVQDMDHENMFWYRQDPGLGLRLIYFSYDVKMKEKGDIPEGYSVSREKKERFSLILESASTNQTSMYLCASSLPLYNEQFFGPGTRLTVL.

V gene TRBV28 combines with J gene TRBJ1-5; 9 bases agree with TRBD1. Trimming removed 3 bases from V and 7 bases from J; junction bases left unmatched: 13. CDR1 MDHEN and CDR2 SYDVKM come from the germline V gene. This CDR3 contains 17 residues. CDR3 loop: CASSLYTQGARNQPQHF. The CDR3 DNA is TGTGCCAGCAGTTTGTATACACAGGGGGCGCGTAACCAGCCCCAGCATTTT.

J is TRBJ2-1 and V is TRBV10-3, with TRBD2 matching over 9 bases. Germline CDR1 reads ENHRY; CDR2 reads SYGVKD. This CDR3 region has 14 residues. V gave up 7 bases and J gave up 5 bases; unmatched junction bases: 6. Written as DNA, the CDR3 is TGTGCCATCAAGAGGTCTAGCGGGGACAATGAGCAGTTCTTC. As protein: CAIKRSSGDNEQFF.

The rearrangement uses TRBV9 and TRBJ1-2, with 7 bases aligning to TRBD1. This CDR3 contains 16 residues. CDR1 and CDR2 (germline): SGDLS, YYNGEE. V dropped 4 bases and J dropped 5; count of bases not matched to a gene: 14. In DNA form, the CDR3 reads TGTGCCAGCAGCCAACCCACGAAGGGACAGACTTATGGCTACACCTTC. It is translated as CASSQPTKGQTYGYTF.

The genes are TRBV7-2 and TRBJ2-2; perhaps TRBD2 as D (5 bases). From germline, CDR1 is SGHTA and CDR2 FQGNSA. The V end lost 2 bases, the J end lost 4 bases, and 17 bases lay between the germline ends. The CDR3 contains 17 residues. The CDR3 region has the DNA TGTGCCAGCAGCTTATTTTTTCGGGGAAGGGTCACCGGGGAGCTGTTTTTT. Translated, it gives CASSLFFRGRVTGELFF.

This chain joins TRBV6-5 and TRBJ1-5; D ambiguous. The germline V gene encodes CDR1 MNHEY and CDR2 SVGAGI. The CDR3 has 15 residues. Trimming pared 7 bases from V and 0 bases from J, leaving 13 bases between. The chain's CDR3 is CASKEGLGSNQPQHF. CDR3 sequence (DNA): TGTGCCAGCAAGGAGGGCCTTGGTAGCAATCAGCCCCAGCATTTT.

Here the CDR3 DNA reads TGTGCCAGCAGCTTCAGTGGGGGGGCTCGCACTGAAGCTTTCTTT. Translated: CASSFSGGARTEAFF. V usage is TRBV9 and J usage is TRBJ1-1, with D possibly matching TRBD1 (6 bases). Per the germline V gene, CDR1 is SGDLS and CDR2 is YYNGEE. The ends were cut back, 4 bases at V and 4 bases at J, with 17 bases in the middle. The CDR3 has 15 residues.